This T cell receptor (beta chain) was identified during a study of T cell changes during pregnancy in multiple sclerosis. Germline V gene sequence: CDR1 SEHNR, CDR2 FQNEAQ (reference sequence). With 6 bases removed from V and 9 bases from J, the gap between germline ends came to 12 bases. The CDR3 spans 12 residues. Using immunoSEQ multiplex PCR, the repertoire was profiled, and TCRdb retains in-frame clones only, with some absent. The sample yields tens of thousands of clones, 90% to 95% seen once. The sequencing used peripheral blood, collected in the second trimester of pregnancy. This chain connects TRBV7-9 to TRBJ2-1; a possible D gene is TRBD2 (5 bases). The sequence derives from a female donor with multiple sclerosis, enrolled in a pregnancy study. DNA of the CDR3: TGTGCCAGCAGTACGGACTTAGTTGAGCAGTTCTTC. This encodes CASSTDLVEQFF.